Sequencing of this TCR beta chain was carried out in a study of T cell responses to AZD1222 COVID-19 vaccine. Findings of the study overall: Variant regions that are unmutated are reportedly the target of nearly half of spike-specific TCRs.

About this clone itself: Antigen unknown.

The V and J ends lost 6 bases and 0 bases, in that order; junction bases with no gene match: 6. The CDR3 consists of 15 residues. Germline CDR1 is MNHEY and CDR2 is SVGAGI. The protocol was immunoSEQ multiplex PCR, while the TCRdb copy is restricted to in-frame clones and leaves out a portion. The sample holds 90,000 or so clones, over 70% seen once. This sample comprised peripheral blood, obtained on day 0 of AZD1222 vaccination. This TCR was sampled from an adult in good health. The V and J genes are TRBV6-5 and TRBJ2-7; 9 bases map to TRBD2. This CDR3 is CASRLSTSGSYEQYF. CDR3 coding DNA: TGTGCCAGCAGGCTATCGACTAGCGGCTCCTACGAGCAGTACTTC.